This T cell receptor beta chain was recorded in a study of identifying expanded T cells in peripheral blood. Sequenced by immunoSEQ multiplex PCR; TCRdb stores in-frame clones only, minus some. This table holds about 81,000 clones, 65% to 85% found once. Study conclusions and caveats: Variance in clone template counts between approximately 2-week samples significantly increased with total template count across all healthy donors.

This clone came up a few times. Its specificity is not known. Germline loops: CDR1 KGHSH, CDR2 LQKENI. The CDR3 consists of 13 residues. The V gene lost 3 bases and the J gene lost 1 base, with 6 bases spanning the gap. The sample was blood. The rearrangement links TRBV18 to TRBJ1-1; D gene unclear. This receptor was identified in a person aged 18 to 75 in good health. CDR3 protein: CASSPNPNTEAFF. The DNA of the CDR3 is TGTGCCAGCTCACCCAACCCGAACACTGAAGCTTTCTTT.